The T cell receptor (beta chain) described here comes from a study of blood T cell repertoires in COVID-19 (dated by TCRdb to 2020 to 2022). For the wider study: Samples covering the acute and convalescent phases of COVID-19 were provided by collaborators in the United States, Italy and Spain. The prospective study material was composed of cDNA or gDNA derived from T cells, B-cell-depleted T cells, or PBMCs. The repertoires were made available in a free public database intended to serve as a resource for research on the immune response to SARS-CoV-2. Where available, HLA class I and class II types were taken from metadata supplied by the sample provider and were not determined by assay-based typing. The samples were drawn from two sources: the first 160 participants of the ongoing ImmuneRACE study, and 1,000 to 1,500 subjects contributed by 6 global collaborators. Deeply sampled blood TCRbeta repertoires from subjects exposed to, actively infected with, or recovered from COVID-19 were included in the dataset. Nearly every sample came with metadata listing a de-identified subject ID, COVID-19 status, age in years and sex. Results and caveats for the whole study, not just this receptor: The amount of clinical and demographic metadata varied by source and participant and was provided uncurated.

TCRbeta CDR3 regions were amplified from genomic DNA by means of the immunoSEQ Assay, a bias-controlled multiplex PCR. The study's own analysis went as follows. The number of nucleated cells in each sample was estimated from the amplification of reference gene primers within the assay. To quantify the absolute abundance of each unique TCRbeta CDR3 rearrangement, sequence reads were collapsed and filtered. For each sample, productive Simpson clonality was calculated as the square root of Simpson's diversity index across productive rearrangements. This immuneACCESS table, as held by TCRdb, lists in-frame sequences with V and J called but not all clones. Of the missing ones, under half trace to an unresolved V gene in checked studies; the others have no known cause. V and J calls and clone size are those listed in that table; D and trimming were worked out from the DNA. This sample is represented by approximately 330,000 clones; over 80% of them were singletons. The ten largest clones represent approximately 9.4% of the sample.

Concerning this clone: It has no known antigen specificity. Base-call qualities are not available, and no considerably larger clone is one nucleotide away.

From a lookup of the germline V gene (reference sequence), CDR1 and CDR2 are LNHDA and SQIVND. From its cysteine to its phenylalanine, the CDR3 spans 14 amino acids. Only CDR3 DNA remains: 42 bases, in frame from the first base. Ends trimmed: V by 5 bases, J by 6 bases; bases unmatched to a gene: 6. One collaborating source in Seattle enrolled patients while the patients were actively infected and followed the patients over time throughout the course of disease. Collaborating institutions collected whole blood in K2EDTA tubes following their own protocols. For TCRbeta analysis, collaborators shipped samples in one of three forms: frozen whole blood, isolated PBMCs, or DNA extracted from either of those sample types.

The clonotype comes from a man younger than 40 with COVID-19, enrolled during active disease. The source material was peripheral blood. This sequence uses TRBV19 and TRBJ2-2; 7 nucleotides in the junction match TRBD1. Here is the DNA: TGTGCCAGTAGTCCGGACAGGCTTGCCGGGGAGCTGTTTTTT. Translation gives CASSPDRLAGELFF.